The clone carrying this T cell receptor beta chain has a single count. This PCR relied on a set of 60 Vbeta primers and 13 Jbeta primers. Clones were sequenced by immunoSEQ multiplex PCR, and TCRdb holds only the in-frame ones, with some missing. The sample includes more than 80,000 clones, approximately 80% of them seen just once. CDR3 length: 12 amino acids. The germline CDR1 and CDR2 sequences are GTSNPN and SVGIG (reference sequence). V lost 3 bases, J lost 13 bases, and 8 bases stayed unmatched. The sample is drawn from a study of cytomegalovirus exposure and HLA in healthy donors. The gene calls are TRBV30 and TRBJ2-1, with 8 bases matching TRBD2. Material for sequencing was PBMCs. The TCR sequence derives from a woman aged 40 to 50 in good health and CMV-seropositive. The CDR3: CAWSPGGPEQFF. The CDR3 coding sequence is TGTGCCTGGAGCCCGGGAGGGCCGGAACAGTTCTTC.